What follows are 20 T cell receptor beta chains derived from one specimen sequenced in a study of T cell changes during pregnancy in multiple sclerosis. Libraries were prepared by immunoSEQ multiplex PCR; TCRdb keeps only in-frame clonotypes and omits some of them. The table records around 45,000 clones, about nine tenths of them present only once. Source: CD4+ T cells from peripheral blood mononuclear cells, taken before pregnancy. Receptors originate from a female donor with multiple sclerosis, enrolled in a pregnancy study.

V gene TRBV2 combines with J gene TRBJ2-2; 14 bases are a match to TRBD2. The junction had 4 bases not matched to a gene; V was cut back by 8 bases and J by 5 bases. This CDR3 spans 15 amino acids. In germline, CDR1 is SNHLY, CDR2 FYNNEI. The CDR3 DNA follows: TGTGCCAGCCGACTAGCGGGGGGGCCGACCGGGGAGCTGTTTTTT. Amino acid sequence: CASRLAGGPTGELFF.

V gene TRBV7-3 combines with J gene TRBJ2-3; 10 bases line up with TRBD1. Trimming removed 5 bases from V and 6 bases from J; junction bases left unmatched: 5. The CDR3 has 14 residues. Germline CDR1 is SGHTA and CDR2 is FQGTGA. The DNA for the CDR3 is TGTGCCAGCAGCCCGACGGGACAGGGGGATACGCAGTATTTT. This encodes CASSPTGQGDTQYF.

The genes are TRBV5-4 and TRBJ1-1; D call uncertain. The length of the CDR3 is 15 residues. Trimming shortened V by 0 bases and J by 1 base, and 10 bases separated the two germline ends. Germline V gene data show CDR1 as SGHNT and CDR2 as YYREEE (reference sequence). CDR3 amino acids: CASSLDYLANTEAFF. CDR3 sequence (DNA): TGTGCCAGCAGCTTGGACTACTTGGCGAACACTGAAGCTTTCTTT.

The CDR3 DNA reads TGTGCCAGCAGGGAACTAGCGGGGGGGGGAGGTACGCAGTATTTT. This sequence encodes CASRELAGGGGTQYF. The V call is TRBV6-1, the J call TRBJ2-3; 13 nucleotides line up with TRBD2. Germline V gene sequence: CDR1 MNHNS, CDR2 SASEGT. The CDR3 spans 15 residues. With V trimmed by 6 bases and J by 8 bases, 8 bases remained unmatched.

The chain carries TRBV2 and TRBJ1-4; 8 bases fit TRBD1. From germline, CDR1 is SNHLY and CDR2 FYNNEI. V shed 6 bases, J shed 8 bases, and the junction held 11 bases outside the gene matches. The CDR3 has 15 residues. Here the CDR3 reads CASSVDRGGLEKLFF. The DNA of the CDR3 is TGTGCCAGCAGCGTCGACAGGGGTGGGCTGGAAAAACTGTTTTTT.

V gene TRBV7-9 combines with J gene TRBJ1-1, with 8 bases aligning to TRBD1. Germline V gives CDR1 SEHNR, CDR2 FQNEAQ (reference sequence). CDR3 size: 15 residues. After removal of 10 bases from V and 5 bases from J, the junction contained 15 bases not matched to a gene. DNA for the CDR3: TGTGCCACCCCCGGACAGGGCCGGATGGGGACTGAAGCTTTCTTT. The encoded protein is CATPGQGRMGTEAFF. Using reference TRBV7-9 and TRBJ1-1 for the parts outside the CDR3, the full variable domain is DTGVSQNPRHKITKRGQNVTFRCDPISEHNRLYWYRQTLGQGPEFLTYFQNEAQLEKSRLLSDRFSAERPKGSFSTLEIQRTEQGDSAMYLCATPGQGRMGTEAFFGQGTRLTVV.

The gene calls are TRBV7-9 and TRBJ1-2, with D tentatively TRBD1 (6 bases). V dropped 2 bases and J dropped 8 bases, with 21 bases sitting between them. Germline loops: CDR1 SEHNR, CDR2 FQNEAQ (reference sequence). There are 16 residues in the CDR3. Written as DNA, the CDR3 is TGTGCCAGCAGCTTAAGGGGGGGCAGGGGTGAGAGCGGCTACACCTTC. This sequence encodes CASSLRGGRGESGYTF.

The J gene is TRBJ1-1, the V gene TRBV29-1; D unclear. The germline V and J ends were trimmed by 7 bases and 6 bases, with 15 bases remaining between them. This CDR3 spans 12 amino acids. Germline V gene sequence: CDR1 SQVTM, CDR2 ANQGSEA. The CDR3 is CSGHLPGSEAFF. The CDR3 DNA reads as TGCAGCGGACACCTGCCGGGGTCTGAAGCTTTCTTT.

The chain has TRBV6-1 and TRBJ1-1, with 7 positions matching TRBD1. This CDR3 comprises 13 residues. V was pared by 1 base and J by 5 bases, with 1 base of the junction left unmatched. Germline V gene sequence: CDR1 MNHNS, CDR2 SASEGT. CDR3 residues: CASSEDRGTEAFF. The CDR3 DNA sequence: TGTGCCAGCAGTGAAGACAGGGGTACTGAAGCTTTCTTT.

This chain joins TRBV21-1 and TRBJ2-3; TRBD2, the table's D call, lacks a check against the DNA. TRBV21-1 is shown as a pseudogene. The CDR3 extends over 17 amino acids. The CDR3 DNA is TGTGCCAGCAGCAAAAGGGAGCGGGGGGTTAACACAGATACGCAGTATTTT. This gives the protein CASSKRERGVNTDTQYF.

The chain links TRBV7-6 to TRBJ1-6; 9 nucleotides line up with TRBD1. Germline V CDR1 and CDR2: SGHVS, FNYEAQ. The length of the CDR3 is 16 residues. V trimming: 5 bases; J trimming: 6 bases; junction bases outside the gene matches: 8. CDR3: CASSPRTGAFNSPLHF. In DNA, the CDR3 is TGTGCCAGCAGCCCGCGGACAGGGGCATTTAATTCACCCCTCCACTTT.

The sample holds a few counts of this clone. V gene TRBV2 combines with J gene TRBJ2-2; tentative D call: TRBD1 (6 bases). V was pared by 4 bases and J by 1 base, with 10 bases between. Germline CDR1 is SNHLY and CDR2 is FYNNEI. The CDR3 is made up of 15 amino acids. The CDR3 DNA follows: TGTGCCAGCAGTGGGCCACAGGGGAACACCGGGGAGCTGTTTTTT. As protein: CASSGPQGNTGELFF.

The chain employs TRBV5-6 and TRBJ1-2; 10 bases fit TRBD1. Germline trimming cut 3 bases from V and 5 bases from J; bases unmatched to any gene: 4. Per the germline V gene, CDR1 is SGHDT and CDR2 is YYEEEE. This CDR3 spans 14 amino acids. The chain's CDR3 is CASSWGQGSYGYTF. The CDR3 DNA sequence: TGTGCCAGCAGCTGGGGACAGGGGTCATATGGCTACACCTTC.

This sequence joins TRBV10-3 and TRBJ2-7, with TRBD1 matching over 9 bases. The CDR3 covers 14 residues. Germline V gene sequence: CDR1 ENHRY, CDR2 SYGVKD. Trimming took 5 bases from V and 4 from J; bases not matched to a gene: 6. Here the CDR3 reads CAISPGQGIYEQYF. The DNA of the CDR3 is TGTGCCATCAGTCCGGGACAGGGAATATACGAGCAGTACTTC.

This chain joins TRBV19 and TRBJ1-4; D remains unclear. Trimming removed 6 bases at V and 8 bases at J, with 7 bases between. The CDR3 covers 11 residues. Germline CDR1 is LNHDA and CDR2 is SQIVND (reference sequence). In nucleotides, the CDR3 is TGTGCCAGTAGAGTCGGGGAAAAACTGTTTTTT. Its protein product is CASRVGEKLFF.

V usage is TRBV7-2 and J usage is TRBJ1-5, with 8 bases identical to TRBD1. The CDR3 extends over 14 amino acids. Trimming took 5 bases from V and 9 from J; bases not matched to a gene: 9. Germline V gene sequence: CDR1 SGHTA, CDR2 FQGNSA. The CDR3 protein is CASSNGQGQWPQHF. CDR3 DNA: TGTGCCAGCAGCAACGGACAGGGCCAGTGGCCCCAGCATTTT.

This chain connects TRBV4-3 to TRBJ2-2, with D hard to call. Germline assignment: CDR1 LGHNA and CDR2 YSLEER. This CDR3 contains 16 residues. V was pared by 0 bases and J by 1 base, with 9 bases between. CDR3 nucleotide sequence: TGCGCCAGCAGCCAAGACACGACGGGGAACACCGGGGAGCTGTTTTTT. Translation: CASSQDTTGNTGELFF.

This clone was counted once. The V gene is TRBV6-6, the J gene TRBJ1-4; maybe TRBD1 (5 bases). The length of the CDR3 is 15 residues. Germline CDR1 reads MNHNY; CDR2 reads SVGAGI (reference sequence). V was trimmed by 6 bases and J by 6 bases, leaving 17 bases between them. The CDR3 region is CASSLGPGLYEKLFF. CDR3 in DNA: TGTGCCAGCAGCCTGGGGCCAGGGCTATATGAAAAACTGTTTTTT.

This chain links TRBV7-6 with TRBJ2-1; 15 nucleotides agree with TRBD2. The J segment lost 3 bases and the V segment lost 5 bases, leaving 8 bases of the junction unmatched. CDR3 length: 18 amino acids. Germline CDR1 is SGHVS and CDR2 is FNYEAQ. This chain's CDR3 is CASSAGLAGGRGYNEQFF. The CDR3, as DNA: TGTGCCAGCAGCGCTGGACTAGCGGGGGGGCGGGGCTACAATGAGCAGTTCTTC. Full variable domain (rest looked up from reference TRBV7-6 and TRBJ2-1): GAGVSQSPRYKVTKRGQDVALRCDPISGHVSLYWYRQALGQGPEFLTYFNYEAQQDKSGLPNDRFSAERPEGSISTLTIQRTEQRDSAMYRCASSAGLAGGRGYNEQFFGPGTRLTVL.

The J gene is TRBJ2-1, the V gene TRBV19; 10 nucleotides line up with TRBD1. With V trimmed by 4 bases and J by 4 bases, 7 bases remained unmatched. Germline CDR1 reads LNHDA; CDR2 reads SQIVND (reference sequence). CDR3 length: 16 residues. The CDR3 spells CASSTPRTGGYNEQFF. Written as DNA, the CDR3 is TGTGCCAGTAGTACCCCCAGGACAGGGGGGTACAATGAGCAGTTCTTC.